A single sample is the source of the 6 T cell receptor beta chains below, sequenced in a study of T cells in Graves' hyperthyroidism and ophthalmopathy. TCR beta CDR3 region amplification was performed from RNA transcripts. When the TCR CDR3 underwent first-round RT-PCR, the HTBI primer set was used. TCRdb used MiXCR to reprocess the multiplex PCR reads, holding one entry per CDR3 protein. Altogether some 370,000 distinct CDR3 sequences are present, roughly 15% being singletons, with the ten largest covering approximately 30%. The sample taken for sequencing was blood. These receptor sequences come from a woman aged 25 to 39 with Graves' hyperthyroidism that later progressed to Graves' ophthalmopathy.

At least ten counts were recorded for this clonotype. The rearrangement links TRBV4-2 to TRBJ2-3; 11 bases map to TRBD2. With V trimmed by 4 bases and J by 5 bases, 8 bases remained unmatched. Germline V gene lookup returns CDR1 LGHNA and CDR2 YNFKEQ. The CDR3 contains 16 residues. CDR3 sequence: CASSLAGTSGLDTQYF. DNA for the CDR3: TGTGCCAGCAGCCTAGCCGGGACTAGCGGTCTAGATACGCAGTATTTT.

This clonotype occurred many times. The chain links TRBV9 to TRBJ2-1; 12 positions match TRBD2. CDR1 is SGDLS, CDR2 YYNGEE, per germline. With V trimmed by 4 bases and J by 10 bases, 30 bases remained unmatched. This CDR3 is 22 amino acids long. DNA of the CDR3: TGTGCCAGCAGCCTGAACCAAGGGACAGGGGTCCGGGCTAGCGGGAGGGCCCGGGAGCAGTTCTTC. Translating gives CASSLNQGTGVRASGRAREQFF.

This clonotype came up many times. V and J are TRBV20-1 and TRBJ2-5; D is unclear. Per germline, CDR1 DFQATT and CDR2 SNEGSKA (reference sequence). There are 12 residues in the CDR3. The ends were cut back, 6 bases at V and 4 bases at J, with 12 bases in the middle. The CDR3 spells CSAAAGRETQYF. The CDR3 bases are TGCAGTGCGGCGGCCGGGCGAGAGACCCAGTACTTC.

This chain links TRBV20-1 with TRBJ2-7; 10 nucleotides match TRBD1. Germline CDR1 is DFQATT and CDR2 is SNEGSKA (reference sequence). CDR3 size: 16 residues. V lost 3 bases, J lost 4 bases, and 12 bases stayed unmatched. CDR3 in amino acids: CSASGYGTGDPYEQYF. CDR3 nucleotides: TGCAGTGCTAGCGGGTACGGGACAGGGGACCCGTACGAGCAGTACTTC.

This clonotype has ten or more counts. The chain has TRBV24-1 and TRBJ2-1; 7 nucleotides align to TRBD2. With V trimmed by 5 bases and J by 10 bases, 7 bases remained unmatched. CDR1 and CDR2 from the germline V gene are KGHDR and SFDVKD. The CDR3 consists of 13 residues. This chain's CDR3 is CATSVASGGEQFF. The CDR3 nucleotides read TGTGCCACCAGTGTAGCTAGCGGCGGGGAGCAGTTCTTC.

This clonotype appeared many times. The chain couples TRBV6-1 to TRBJ2-1; weak D call: TRBD2 (6 bases). Looked up from germline, CDR1 is MNHNS and CDR2 is SASEGT. Trimming pared 6 bases from V and 8 bases from J, leaving 20 bases between. CDR3 length: 15 amino acids. CDR3 residues: CASSLGGSGVYEQFF. CDR3 DNA: TGTGCCAGCAGCTTGGGGGGATCGGGGGTCTATGAGCAGTTCTTC.